A single sample is the source of the 22 T cell receptor beta chains below, sequenced in a study of human T cells and chemical hapten exposure. TCRdb used MiXCR to reprocess the RACE reads, holding one entry per CDR3 protein. The sample consists of about 40,000 distinct CDR3 sequences, less than 3.5% of them appearing once. Described time point: patch test 2, 6 weeks after DPC sensitization. The treatment denotes: therapeutic diphenylcyclopropenone sensitization with weekly scalp DPC. The sample was whole blood, taken in connection with sensitization to the hapten diphenylcyclopropenone (DPC). The receptors originated from a man aged 35 to 55 with alopecia areata. Some clones in this sample may be carry-over from other donors' samples.

This clonotype showed up many times. J is TRBJ1-4 and V is TRBV12-3 or TRBV12-4, with a tentative D call TRBD1 (5 bases). The V gene lost 2 bases and the J gene lost 8 bases, with 15 bases spanning the gap. The CDR3 contains 15 residues. For the CDR3, the DNA is TGTGCCAGCAGTTTATCACGGGGCCCCCGGGAAAAACTGTTTTTT. It encodes CASSLSRGPREKLFF.

This clonotype came up many times. V usage is TRBV6-2 or TRBV6-3 and J usage is TRBJ2-2; D may be TRBD1 or TRBD2 (5 bases each). Trimming shortened V by 5 bases and J by 7 bases, and 11 bases separated the two germline ends. This CDR3 comprises 13 residues. Germline-derived CDR1 and CDR2 are MNHEY and SVGEGT. DNA of the CDR3: TGTGCCAGCAGTCACGGGGCAAACGGGGAGCTGTTTTTT. This codes for CASSHGANGELFF.

The V gene is TRBV3-1, the J gene TRBJ2-2; D unresolved. Germline V gene sequence: CDR1 LGHDT, CDR2 YNNKEL (reference sequence). V was clipped by 4 bases and J by 7 bases, with 10 bases between them. The CDR3 loop spans 13 amino acids. CDR3: CASSPNMGGELFF. The CDR3 nucleotides are TGTGCCAGCAGCCCAAACATGGGCGGGGAGCTGTTTTTT. Full variable domain (missing parts from reference TRBV3-1 and TRBJ2-2): DTAVSQTPKYLVTQMGNDKSIKCEQNLGHDTMYWYKQDSKKFLKIMFSYNNKELIINETVPNRFSPKSPDKAHLNLHINSLELGDSAVYFCASSPNMGGELFFGEGSRLTVL.

This clonotype was observed at least ten times. The chain recombines TRBV11-2 with TRBJ2-7, with TRBD2 identical over 10 bases. The V and J ends lost 2 bases and 4 bases, in that order; junction bases with no gene match: 11. CDR3 length: 17 residues. The germline CDR1 and CDR2 sequences are SGHAT and FQNNGV. The CDR3 DNA reads as TGTGCCAGCAGCTTATACGGAGCGGGAGGGCCTCGGTACGAGCAGTACTTC. Translated: CASSLYGAGGPRYEQYF.

As for this clonotype: This clone may be a read error of a much larger clone one base away. J is TRBJ1-5 and V is TRBV12-3 or TRBV12-4; TRBD1 might be the D (5 bases). This CDR3 is built from 12 residues. CDR3 sequence (DNA): TGTCCCAGCAGTCAGGGAAATCAGCCCCAGCATTTT. This gives the protein CPSSQGNQPQHF.

This clonotype was observed a handful of times. This chain connects TRBV7-6 to TRBJ1-2; D is uncertain. Trimming removed 8 bases from V and 7 bases from J, with 14 bases in between. Germline loops: CDR1 SGHVS, CDR2 FNYEAQ. This CDR3 contains 12 residues. The CDR3 nucleotides are TGTGCCAGCGGATTCCGTGAGGGTGGCTACACCTTC. Translated, it gives CASGFREGGYTF. Full variable domain (outside the CDR3, taken from reference TRBV7-6 and TRBJ1-2): GAGVSQSPRYKVTKRGQDVALRCDPISGHVSLYWYRQALGQGPEFLTYFNYEAQQDKSGLPNDRFSAERPEGSISTLTIQRTEQRDSAMYRCASGFREGGYTFGSGTRLTVV.

In this sample, this clonotype turned up many times. V is TRBV5-4 and J is TRBJ2-1; 9 bases line up with TRBD2. CDR3 size: 14 residues. CDR1 and CDR2 from the germline V gene are SGHNT and YYREEE (reference sequence). V lost 7 bases to trimming and J lost 6 bases; unmatched junction nucleotides: 8. DNA of the CDR3: TGTGCCAGCGGGTTCTCACTAGCGGGCAATGAGCAGTTCTTC. This translates into CASGFSLAGNEQFF.

This clonotype was observed at least ten times. This chain links TRBV20-1 with TRBJ2-7; D remains unclear. The CDR3 consists of 12 residues. Trimming removed 3 bases from V and 6 bases from J, with 12 bases in between. Germline loops: CDR1 DFQATT, CDR2 SNEGSKA (reference sequence). CDR3 bases: TGCAGTGCTAGTAATGTAAATAGCGAGCAGTACTTC. Translating gives CSASNVNSEQYF.

The table lists this clonotype with many counts. The V call is TRBV6-5, the J call TRBJ2-6, with 7 bases matching TRBD1. The CDR3 contains 16 residues. The V segment lost 6 bases and the J segment 3 bases; nucleotides outside the gene matches: 8. Germline-derived CDR1 and CDR2 are MNHEY and SVGAGI. CDR3 region: CASSRQGIDGANVLTF. The CDR3 DNA is TGTGCCAGCAGCCGACAGGGAATCGATGGGGCCAACGTCCTGACTTTC.

This clonotype was seen ten or more times. The CDR3 region has the DNA TGTGCCAGCAGTTACGGGTCTAGCGGAGACCACGAGCAGTACTTC. Protein sequence: CASSYGSSGDHEQYF. The genes are TRBV6-5 and TRBJ2-7; 7 nucleotides match TRBD2. Germline CDR1 reads MNHEY; CDR2 reads SVGAGI. The CDR3 is 15 residues long. J gave up 5 bases and V 2 bases, and 9 bases lay outside the gene matches.

This clonotype was observed many times. The chain employs TRBV12-3 or TRBV12-4 and TRBJ2-1; perhaps TRBD1 as D (6 bases). The CDR3 length is 15 residues. V lost 5 bases and J 5 bases, leaving 16 bases between the germline ends. CDR3 nucleotide sequence: TGTGCCAGCAGTGCTACAGGGCCCAATCACAATGAGCAGTTCTTC. This codes for CASSATGPNHNEQFF.

Only a few counts were recorded for this clonotype. The chain is built from TRBV10-3 and TRBJ2-7; D might be TRBD1 (6 bases). CDR1 is ENHRY and CDR2 is SYGVKD in the germline V gene. Between the trimmed V and J ends, which lost 2 bases and 3 bases, there was a span of 17 bases. The CDR3 spans 16 residues. Here the CDR3 reads CAISEATGTHGYEQYF. The CDR3 region has the DNA TGTGCCATCAGTGAGGCAACCGGGACACACGGCTACGAGCAGTACTTC.

This clonotype occurred many times. This chain uses TRBV28 with TRBJ2-1; 7 positions match TRBD1. Trimming cost V 2 bases and J 3 bases; bases outside gene matches: 7. Germline CDR1 is MDHEN and CDR2 is SYDVKM. The CDR3 is 16 residues long. CDR3 residues: CASSLSMDRLYNEQFF. The CDR3 DNA sequence: TGTGCCAGCAGTTTAAGTATGGACAGGCTCTACAATGAGCAGTTCTTC.

This clonotype was recorded many times. The V gene is TRBV5-8, the J gene TRBJ1-4, with D perhaps matching TRBD1 (6 bases). V was cut by 0 bases and J by 7 bases, with 16 bases left in between. CDR1 and CDR2 (germline): SGHTS, YDEGEE. The CDR3 covers 16 residues. In DNA, the CDR3 is TGTGCCAGCAGCTTGGCTCTCCTCAGAGGGGGTGAAAAACTGTTTTTT. This encodes CASSLALLRGGEKLFF.

This clonotype was seen ten or more times. This chain uses TRBV11-1 with TRBJ2-1; 13 positions agree with TRBD2. The CDR3 length is 16 residues. J lost 9 bases, V lost 4 bases, and 9 bases had no gene match. Germline assignment: CDR1 SGHAT and CDR2 FQDESV (reference sequence). The CDR3 nucleotides read TGTGCCAGCAGCTCCCGGACTAGCGGGAGTTTTGGTGAGCAGTTCTTC. Its translation is CASSSRTSGSFGEQFF.

This clonotype has at least ten counts. This rearrangement joins TRBV25-1 to TRBJ2-1, with no clear D. CDR1 is MGHDK and CDR2 is SYGVNS in the germline V gene. V lost 6 bases to trimming and J lost 4 bases, with 13 bases between them. This CDR3 spans 14 amino acids. CDR3 sequence: CASRRTGPYNEQFF. In DNA form, the CDR3 reads TGTGCCAGCAGACGAACGGGTCCGTACAATGAGCAGTTCTTC.

The chain uses TRBV12-3 or TRBV12-4 and TRBJ2-3, with 13 nucleotides matching TRBD2. CDR3 size: 20 residues. After removal of 5 bases from V and 0 bases from J, the junction contained 14 bases not matched to a gene. The CDR3 spells CASSPGLAGDPGQSTDTQYF. CDR3 nucleotides: TGTGCCAGCAGTCCTGGACTAGCGGGAGACCCCGGACAAAGCACAGATACGCAGTATTTT.

This clonotype was observed at least ten times. V gene TRBV7-2 combines with J gene TRBJ2-5, with 12 bases fitting TRBD2. V shed 7 bases and J 4 bases; nucleotides not matched to a gene: 7. The CDR3 totals 15 residues. Germline V gene sequence: CDR1 SGHTA, CDR2 FQGNSA. Here the CDR3 DNA reads TGTGCCAGCACCCTAGCGGGAGGGCCCGGAGAGACCCAGTACTTC. This codes for CASTLAGGPGETQYF.

The V call is TRBV7-9, the J call TRBJ1-2, with a possible D match to TRBD1 (5 bases). This CDR3 contains 14 residues. V lost 6 bases, J lost 3 bases, and 14 bases lay in between. The germline gives CDR1 SEHNR, CDR2 FQNEAQ (reference sequence). The CDR3 sequence: CASRRDAVDYGYTF. The CDR3 DNA reads as TGTGCCAGCAGGAGGGACGCCGTTGACTATGGCTACACCTTC.

This clonotype was recorded at least ten times. This chain links TRBV6-6 with TRBJ2-1, with 8 bases aligning to TRBD1. Looked up from germline, CDR1 is MNHNY and CDR2 is SVGAGI (reference sequence). The CDR3 has 15 amino acids. V dropped 3 bases and J dropped 7; count of bases not matched to a gene: 8. As DNA, the CDR3 is TGTGCCAGCAGTTATTTTACCGGGACAGGAAATGAGCAGTTCTTC. It is translated as CASSYFTGTGNEQFF.

This clonotype has at least ten counts. The chain is built from TRBV7-8 and TRBJ2-5, with TRBD1 matching 8 bases. The CDR3 extends over 14 amino acids. The V and J ends lost 4 bases and 2 bases, in that order; junction bases with no gene match: 3. The germline CDR1 and CDR2 sequences are SGHVS and FQNEAQ. Here the CDR3 DNA reads TGTGCCAGCAGCTCCAGGACAGGGCAAGAGACCCAGTACTTC. Its protein product is CASSSRTGQETQYF.

This clonotype has ten or more counts. The J gene is TRBJ2-5, the V gene TRBV7-2; 7 nucleotides match TRBD2. This CDR3 comprises 15 residues. V shed 5 bases and J 4 bases; nucleotides not matched to a gene: 10. From germline, CDR1 is SGHTA and CDR2 FQGNSA. The CDR3 reads CASSPGTTEIETQYF. In nucleotides, the CDR3 is TGTGCCAGCAGCCCCGGGACTACCGAAATAGAGACCCAGTACTTC.